This T cell receptor (beta chain) was captured by sequencing in a study of blood T cell repertoires in COVID-19. The protocol was immunoSEQ multiplex PCR, while the TCRdb copy is restricted to in-frame clones and leaves out a portion. This sample yields 70,000 or so clones, of which approximately 89% are seen a single time; 30% to 40% belongs to the top ten. CDR1 is MNHEY, CDR2 SVGAGI, per germline. The V gene lost 8 bases and the J gene lost 11 bases, with 12 bases spanning the gap. The CDR3 totals 10 residues. V usage is TRBV6-5 and J usage is TRBJ1-1, with D uncertain. The sequence was obtained from a woman of 80 years or more with active or convalescent COVID-19. Sequencing input: peripheral blood. The CDR3 reads CASGHVVAFF. The DNA of the CDR3 is TGTGCCAGCGGCCATGTTGTGGCTTTCTTT.